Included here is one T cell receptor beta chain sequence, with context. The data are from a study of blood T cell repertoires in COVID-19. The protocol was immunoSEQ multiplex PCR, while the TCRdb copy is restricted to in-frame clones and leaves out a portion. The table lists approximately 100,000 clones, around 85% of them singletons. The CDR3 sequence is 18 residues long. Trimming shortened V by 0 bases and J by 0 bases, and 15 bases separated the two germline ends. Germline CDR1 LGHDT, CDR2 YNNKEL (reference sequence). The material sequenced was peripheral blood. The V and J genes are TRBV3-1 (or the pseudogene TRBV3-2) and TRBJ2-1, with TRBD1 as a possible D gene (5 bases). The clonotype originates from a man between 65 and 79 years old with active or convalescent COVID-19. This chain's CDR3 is CASSQDQGSPTSYNEQFF. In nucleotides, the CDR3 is TGTGCCAGCAGCCAAGATCAGGGTAGCCCAACCTCCTACAATGAGCAGTTCTTC.